The present T cell receptor (beta chain) was sequenced within a study of Ad26.COV2.S vaccination and SARS-CoV-2 variants (dated by TCRdb to the early 2020s). At the level of the whole study: Vaccine-arm donors came from COV1001, a multicentre, randomized, double-blind, placebo-controlled phase I-IIa trial of Ad26.COV2.S in healthy adults. Trial participants were randomized into five groups of five: low-dose or high-dose Ad26.COV2.S given once or twice, or placebo on both occasions. A total of about 30 samples were included in the TCR-sequenced set, comprising roughly 19 Ad26.COV2.S vaccine recipients, 5 placebo recipients and 8 SARS-CoV-2 convalescent individuals. The specificity and breadth of SARS-CoV-2-reactive T cell receptors after Ad26.COV2.S vaccination were assessed by TCRbeta repertoire sequencing. Investigators remained blinded to trial group allocation during experiments and outcome assessment. Ad26.COV2.S was administered intramuscularly at 5 x 10^10 or 1 x 10^11 viral particles, either as a single shot or as two shots given 56 days apart.

General study outcomes and caveats: It was noted by the authors that total T cell responses may have been underestimated by the TCR breadth and depth analyses. Compared with placebo recipients, Ad26.COV2.S recipients showed higher spike-specific TCR breadth (P = 0.0014). Vaccine and placebo recipients had comparable non-spike TCR breadth, which fits with the vaccine containing only spike. After vaccination, spike-specific CD8+ and CD4+ T cell responses were reported to show substantial breadth. The study was not powered to compare responses between vaccine doses or regimens.

The treatment or condition label corresponds to: over 15 received Ad26.COV2.S at low or high dose, single or two shots; roughly five received placebo; per-sample allocation not given. For vaccine and placebo recipients, repertoires were sequenced using samples collected on day 63 after the first injection. Between 29 July and 7 August 2020, Cohort 1b enrolled around 25 adults aged 18-55 years at one site in Boston, USA. Ad26.COV2.S consisted of a replication-incompetent adenovirus type 26 vector by which a prefusion-stabilized SARS-CoV-2 spike protein from the original Wuhan strain was expressed. Remarks on this clone: Its antigen remains undetermined. The record has no base qualities; no much larger clone is one base away. Within the sample, other DNA sequences also encode this same CDR3.

The immunoSEQ Assay was used to sequence TCRbeta CDR3 regions. After extraction, genomic DNA underwent amplification by bias-controlled multiplex PCR, followed by high-throughput sequencing. Under the source paper's analysis protocol: Collapsing and filtering of sequences were performed to quantify the absolute abundance of each unique TCRbeta CDR3 region. T cell fraction was estimated by normalizing TCRbeta template counts to usable DNA, with usable DNA measured through amplification of reference genes found in all nucleated cells. Repertoire TCRs were annotated as SARS-CoV-2-specific when V gene, CDR3 amino acid sequence and J gene were exactly matched to a known reactive TCR set. The reference SARS-CoV-2 TCR set was obtained from MIRA and was filtered for enrichment in COVID-19-positive ImmuneCODE repertoires, whereby public or cross-reactive TCRs were removed. Based on the MIRA antigens, annotated TCRs were further analysed at the level of specific ORF or position within ORF. Breadth was defined as the number of annotated unique rearrangements divided by the total number of unique productive rearrangements, and depth was defined as the summed frequency of the annotated unique rearrangements. Two-sided Wilcoxon rank-sum tests were applied when comparing TCR breadth between groups. The table comes from immuneACCESS by way of TCRdb, which keeps in-frame sequences with V and J called. Part of the clones is missing from these tables; in studies checked, under half for an unresolved V gene and the rest for unknown reasons. V and J calls plus clone size are reproduced from that table; the DNA served to infer D and trimming. The sample table shows around 320,000 clones, and over 80% are seen once. The ten largest account for about 2.1% of the sample.

The material was peripheral blood, obtained in a trial of Ad26.COV2.S vaccine versus placebo. The sequence was collected from a person between 18 and 65 years old who received the Ad26.COV2.S COVID-19 vaccine or a placebo.

The base sequence is TGTGCCAGTAGTATCGGACAGGGGAACACTGAAGCTTTCTTT. Protein translation: CASSIGQGNTEAFF. In this chain, TRBV19 is recombined with TRBJ1-1, with 8 junctional bases fitting TRBD1. The V end gives up 3 bases and the J end 1 base, leaving 1 base in the junction not matched to a gene. The germline V gene (reference sequence) yields LNHDA for CDR1 and SQIVND for CDR2. Measured from the cysteine to the phenylalanine, the CDR3 is 14 residues long. Only the CDR3 DNA stays, 42 bases, in frame from base 1.